The entry that follows covers one T cell receptor (beta chain) sequence. Other nucleotide sequences in the sample specify the same CDR3. The sample is drawn from a study of blood T cell repertoires in COVID-19. Sequencing used immunoSEQ multiplex PCR; TCRdb keeps in-frame clones, though not all of them. The repertoire holds 330,000 or so clones, with approximately 88% as singletons. The length of the CDR3 is 15 residues. Trimming removed 3 bases at V and 4 bases at J, with 16 bases between. CDR1 SGHRS and CDR2 YFSETQ come from the germline V gene. Sequenced input: PBMCs or T cells enriched from blood (not recorded which). The origin of this receptor is a man in his thirties or forties who had recovered from COVID-19. V is TRBV5-1 and J is TRBJ1-1, with TRBD1 as a possible D gene (6 bases). The CDR3 nucleotides read TGCGCCAGCAGCTCTGGGCGGGGGGCGGGCACTGAAGCTTTCTTT. It encodes CASSSGRGAGTEAFF.